The present T cell receptor (beta chain) was sequenced within a study of T cell repertoires in cytomegalovirus infection. TCRdb re-called the reads with MiXCR, one entry per CDR3 protein. The data contain some 920,000 distinct CDR3 sequences, roughly 30% of them singletons. In germline, CDR1 is MNHEY, CDR2 SMNVEV (reference sequence). V lost 6 bases, J lost 6 bases, and 12 bases lay in between. This CDR3 is built from 13 residues. This clonotype was seen a few times. Its antigen remains unidentified. This sequence originates from a human donor in good health (CMV status not recorded). Some clones in this sample may be carry-over from other donors' samples. Sequences were derived from cultured CD8+ T cells from PBMCs, sampled from culture after CMV antigen stimulation. The J gene is TRBJ1-5, the V gene TRBV27; D remains ambiguous. The DNA of the CDR3 is TGTGCCAGCAGGGGCGGGTGGGGTCAGCCCCAGCATTTT. It translates to CASRGGWGQPQHF.